These T cell receptor beta chains were read from a single sample in a study of tumor-infiltrating lymphocytes in primary liver carcinoma. One entry per CDR3 protein results from TCRdb running MiXCR on the multiplex PCR reads. The table records under 85,000 distinct CDR3 sequences, 55% to 85% of them present only once. The sequenced sample consisted of liver tumor tissue from sampling region 1. These TCRs come from a man in his forties with primary liver carcinoma and hepatitis B virus infection. Both conserved end residues are part of each CDR3. A D gene is named only where the DNA matches it firmly. The size entry is marked missing in some rows and otherwise reads once, few, many or a size class.

v_call: TRBV6-2/TRBV6-3; j_call: TRBJ2-3; d_call: TRBD2; clone_size: .; cdr3_nt: TGTGCCAGCAGCTGGGGACTAGCTAATATGCAGTATTTT; cdr3_aa: CASSWGLANMQYF
v_call: TRBV13; j_call: TRBJ2-7; d_call: .; clone_size: .; cdr3_nt: TGTGCCAGCAGCTTCTGGGGGGCCTACGAGCAGTACTTC; cdr3_aa: CASSFWGAYEQYF
v_call: TRBV19; j_call: TRBJ1-1; d_call: .; clone_size: few; cdr3_nt: TGTGCCAGTAGTATTCTCCCACTTAACACTGAAGCTTTCTTT; cdr3_aa: CASSILPLNTEAFF
v_call: TRBV12-3/TRBV12-4; j_call: TRBJ2-6; d_call: TRBD1; clone_size: .; cdr3_nt: TGTGCAGGCAGTTCGGACAGGTCGGCCCCCTCTGGGGCCAACGTCCTGACTTTC; cdr3_aa: CAGSSDRSAPSGANVLTF
v_call: TRBV4-2; j_call: TRBJ2-6; d_call: .; clone_size: once; cdr3_nt: TGTGCCAGCATCCAAGAAATCGGTATGCTGCCTGGTGCCAACGTCCTGACTTTC; cdr3_aa: CASIQEIGMLPGANVLTF
v_call: TRBV5-1; j_call: TRBJ2-7; d_call: TRBD2; clone_size: medium-sized; cdr3_nt: TGCGCCAGCAGCGAGACTAGCGGGGGTGTCTACGAGCAGTACTTC; cdr3_aa: CASSETSGGVYEQYF
v_call: TRBV12-3/TRBV12-4; j_call: TRBJ2-3; d_call: .; clone_size: once; cdr3_nt: TGTGCCAGCTGTTTAGTAGCAGCAAATACGCAGTATTTT; cdr3_aa: CASCLVAANTQYF
v_call: TRBV6-6; j_call: TRBJ2-1; d_call: .; clone_size: many; cdr3_nt: TGTGCCAGCAGTTACGGAGAAATGGAGAGCTCCTACAATGAGCAGTTCTTC; cdr3_aa: CASSYGEMESSYNEQFF
v_call: TRBV5-6; j_call: TRBJ2-1; d_call: .; clone_size: .; cdr3_nt: TGTGCCAGGAGCTTGGGTCTTAGTAGACTCTCCAATGAGCAGTTCTTC; cdr3_aa: CARSLGLSRLSNEQFF
v_call: TRBV6-5; j_call: TRBJ2-3; d_call: TRBD2; clone_size: many; cdr3_nt: TGTGCCAGCAGTTACGGGACTAGCGACACAGATACGCAGTATTTT; cdr3_aa: CASSYGTSDTDTQYF
v_call: TRBV12-3/TRBV12-4; j_call: TRBJ1-1; d_call: .; clone_size: many; cdr3_nt: TGTGCCAGCAACCCCGGGCTCTCTTCGGGAGCTTTCTTT; cdr3_aa: CASNPGLSSGAFF
v_call: TRBV6-5; j_call: TRBJ2-1; d_call: TRBD2; clone_size: .; cdr3_nt: TGTACCAGCAGTTCCACCGGGACTAGCGGGAGAAGGTCATACAATGAGCAGTTCTTC; cdr3_aa: CTSSSTGTSGRRSYNEQFF
v_call: TRBV9; j_call: TRBJ1-3; d_call: .; clone_size: .; cdr3_nt: TGTGCCAGCAGCGCCACAGGGCACTCTGGAAACACCATATATTTT; cdr3_aa: CASSATGHSGNTIYF
v_call: TRBV5-1; j_call: TRBJ2-3; d_call: .; clone_size: .; cdr3_nt: TGCGCAAGCAGCCGCGGGACCTCTAGCACAGGTACGCAGTATTTT; cdr3_aa: CASSRGTSSTGTQYF
v_call: TRBV10-2; j_call: TRBJ2-5; d_call: .; clone_size: .; cdr3_nt: TGCGCCAGCAGTGAAGGACTGCCCCTCCATGAGACCCAGTACTTC; cdr3_aa: CASSEGLPLHETQYF
v_call: TRBV15; j_call: TRBJ2-1; d_call: .; clone_size: .; cdr3_nt: TGTGCCACCAGCAGTCCTGGACGGGGGTGGTATATTAGTGAGCAGTTCTTC; cdr3_aa: CATSSPGRGWYISEQFF
v_call: TRBV12-3/TRBV12-4; j_call: TRBJ2-7; d_call: TRBD2; clone_size: .; cdr3_nt: TGTGCCAGTAGTCCCATCCAGGGAGGGGAGCAGTACTTC; cdr3_aa: CASSPIQGGEQYF
v_call: TRBV12-3/TRBV12-4; j_call: TRBJ2-5; d_call: .; clone_size: few; cdr3_nt: TGTGCCAGCAGTTTAGGGGAGACTCAAGAGACACAGTACTTC; cdr3_aa: CASSLGETQETQYF
v_call: TRBV29-1; j_call: TRBJ2-6; d_call: .; clone_size: .; cdr3_nt: TGCAGCGTAGATAGTAGCTGGGGCTCTGGGGCCAACGTCCTGACTTTC; cdr3_aa: CSVDSSWGSGANVLTF
v_call: TRBV29-1; j_call: TRBJ1-2; d_call: .; clone_size: many; cdr3_nt: TGCAGCGTTGAAGATACGAGAAACTATGGCTACACCTTC; cdr3_aa: CSVEDTRNYGYTF
v_call: TRBV30; j_call: TRBJ1-1; d_call: .; clone_size: .; cdr3_nt: TGTGCCTGGAGTCCAGGGGCCGGTGTAGCCTTCTTT; cdr3_aa: CAWSPGAGVAFF